This T cell receptor (beta chain) was sequenced in a study of shared clonotypes between healthy human individuals. There are many counts of this clone. With 4 bases clipped from V and 7 bases from J, the junction kept 5 bases outside the gene matches. This CDR3 comprises 16 residues. Germline values: CDR1 SGDLS, CDR2 YYNGEE. Profiling relied on immunoSEQ multiplex PCR, and the TCRdb table lists in-frame clones only, not all of them. This sample has about 96,000 clones, with 60% to 70% found just once. The sequence was obtained from a man aged 25 to 40 in good health. The chain carries TRBV9 and TRBJ2-2; TRBD2 agrees at 15 bases. The source material was memory CD8+ T cells sorted from blood. As for subset: CD45RO+ cells pooled with CCR7-negative TemRA cells. The CDR3 DNA follows: TGTGCCAGCAGCCCACCGGGACTAGCGGGAGGCGGGGAGCTGTTTTTT. It specifies CASSPPGLAGGGELFF.